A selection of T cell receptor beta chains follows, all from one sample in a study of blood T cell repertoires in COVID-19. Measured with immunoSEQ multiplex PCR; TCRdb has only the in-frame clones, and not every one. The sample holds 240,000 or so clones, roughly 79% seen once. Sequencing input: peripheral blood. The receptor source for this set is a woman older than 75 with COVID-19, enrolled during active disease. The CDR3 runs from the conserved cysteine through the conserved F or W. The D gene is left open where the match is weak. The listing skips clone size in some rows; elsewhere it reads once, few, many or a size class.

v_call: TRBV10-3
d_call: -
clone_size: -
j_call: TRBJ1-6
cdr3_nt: TGTGCCATCAGTGAGGGGACAAACTCACCCCTCCACTTT
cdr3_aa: CAISEGTNSPLHF

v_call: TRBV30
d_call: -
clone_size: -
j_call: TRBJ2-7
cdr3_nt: TGTGCCTGGAGACAGACCTCGAACTACGAGCAGTACTTC
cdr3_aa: CAWRQTSNYEQYF

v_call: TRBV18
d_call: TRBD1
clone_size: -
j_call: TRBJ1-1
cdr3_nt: TGTGCCAGCTCAGTCGGGGACAGGGGGTTTCTCCCTGCTTTCTTT
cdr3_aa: CASSVGDRGFLPAFF

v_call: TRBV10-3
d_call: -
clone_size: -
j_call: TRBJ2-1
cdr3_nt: TGTGCCATCACTAGTGGGACCGGGTCGCAGGGAGGTGAGCAGTTCTTC
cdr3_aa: CAITSGTGSQGGEQFF

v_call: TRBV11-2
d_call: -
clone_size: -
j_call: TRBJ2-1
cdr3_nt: TGTGCCAGCTCCCATTGGGGGGTTAACAATGAGCAGTTCTTC
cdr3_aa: CASSHWGVNNEQFF

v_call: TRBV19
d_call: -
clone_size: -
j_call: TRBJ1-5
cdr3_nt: TGTGCCAGTAGTATGGGGGGGCAGCAGCCCCAGCATTTT
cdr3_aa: CASSMGGQQPQHF

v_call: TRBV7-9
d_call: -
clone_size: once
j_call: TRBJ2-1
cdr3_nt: TGTGCCAGCAGCTTAGGATCCCATAGTGAGCAGTTCTTC
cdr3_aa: CASSLGSHSEQFF

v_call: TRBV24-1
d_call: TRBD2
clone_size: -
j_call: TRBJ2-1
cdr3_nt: TGTGCCACCAGTGACCCACTAGCGGGAGAGTTCCATGAGCAGTTCTTC
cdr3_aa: CATSDPLAGEFHEQFF

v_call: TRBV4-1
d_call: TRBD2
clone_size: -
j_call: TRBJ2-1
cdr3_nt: TGCGCCAGCAGCCAAGGACTAGCGTCGTTCAATGAGCAGTTCTTC
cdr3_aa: CASSQGLASFNEQFF

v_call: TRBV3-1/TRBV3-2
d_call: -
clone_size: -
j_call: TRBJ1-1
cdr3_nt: TGTGCCAGCAGCCAAGATTTGATCAGGAACACTGAAGCTTTCTTT
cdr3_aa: CASSQDLIRNTEAFF

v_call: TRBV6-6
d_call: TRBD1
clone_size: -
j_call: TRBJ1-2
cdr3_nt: TGTGCCAGCAGCCGGGACAGGGACTATGGCTACACCTTC
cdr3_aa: CASSRDRDYGYTF

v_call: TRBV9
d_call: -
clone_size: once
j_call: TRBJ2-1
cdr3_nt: TGTGCCAGCAGCGTAGCTAGCTTACAATCTGAGCAGTTCTTC
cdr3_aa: CASSVASLQSEQFF

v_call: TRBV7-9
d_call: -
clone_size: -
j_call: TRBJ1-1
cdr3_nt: TGTGCCAGCAGCTTAGGGCCGGGGGAGACTGAAGCTTTCTTT
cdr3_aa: CASSLGPGETEAFF

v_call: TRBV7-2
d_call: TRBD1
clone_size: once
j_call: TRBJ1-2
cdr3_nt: TGTGCCAGCAGCTACCAACAGGGGGGCTATGGCTACACCTTC
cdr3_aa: CASSYQQGGYGYTF

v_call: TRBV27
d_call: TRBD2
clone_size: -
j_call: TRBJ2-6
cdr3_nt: TGTGCCAGCAGTTTTCCCCCCCTCATAGCGGGAGGCGGGTCTGGGGCCAACGTCCTGACTTTC
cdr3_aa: CASSFPPLIAGGGSGANVLTF

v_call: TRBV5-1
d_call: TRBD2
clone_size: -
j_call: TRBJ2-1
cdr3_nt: TGCGCCAGCAGCAATAGCGGGAGGCCGTACAATGAGCAGTTCTTC
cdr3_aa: CASSNSGRPYNEQFF

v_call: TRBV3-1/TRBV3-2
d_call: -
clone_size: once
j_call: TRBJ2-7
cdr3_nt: TGTGCCAGCAGTTGGACTGGAACGACGTCCTACGAGCAGTACTTC
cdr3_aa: CASSWTGTTSYEQYF

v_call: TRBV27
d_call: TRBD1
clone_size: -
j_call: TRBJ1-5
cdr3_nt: TGTGCCAGCAGTCCCTACCTCAACACAGGGGGCGGTCAGCCCCAGCATTTT
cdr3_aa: CASSPYLNTGGGQPQHF

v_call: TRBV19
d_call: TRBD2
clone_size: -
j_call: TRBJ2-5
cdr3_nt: TGTGCCAGTAAACGTAGACTAGCGGGGGACGGGACCCAGTACTTC
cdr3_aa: CASKRRLAGDGTQYF

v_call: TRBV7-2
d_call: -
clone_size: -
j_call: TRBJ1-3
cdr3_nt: TGTGCCAGCAGCTCCTACGGAAACACCATATATTTT
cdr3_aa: CASSSYGNTIYF

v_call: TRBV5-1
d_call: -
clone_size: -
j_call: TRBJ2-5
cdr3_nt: TGCGCCAGCAGCCCCCTATCCCAAGAGACCCAGTACTTC
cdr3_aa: CASSPLSQETQYF

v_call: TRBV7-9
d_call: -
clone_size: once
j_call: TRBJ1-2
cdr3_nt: TGTGCCATTCCCGACAGGCTCTATGGCTACACCTTC
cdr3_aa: CAIPDRLYGYTF

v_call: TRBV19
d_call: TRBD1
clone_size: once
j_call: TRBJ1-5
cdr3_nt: TGTGCCAGTAGTGGCCCGGGACAGGGCGTCTATCAGCCCCAGCATTTT
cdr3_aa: CASSGPGQGVYQPQHF

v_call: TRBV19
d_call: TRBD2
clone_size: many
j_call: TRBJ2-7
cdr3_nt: TGTGCCAGTAGTGGTGCGGGAGGGCCCTACGAGCAGTACTTC
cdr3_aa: CASSGAGGPYEQYF

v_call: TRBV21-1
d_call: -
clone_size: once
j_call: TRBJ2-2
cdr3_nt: TGTGCCAGCAGCAAAGCGGTAGCGGCAGAGATCGTGAACACCGGGGAGCTGTTTTTT
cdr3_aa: CASSKAVAAEIVNTGELFF

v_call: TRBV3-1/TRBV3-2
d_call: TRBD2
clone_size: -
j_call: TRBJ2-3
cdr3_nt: TGTGCCAGCAGCCAAGATCGACTAGCGGGGTATACGCAGTATTTT
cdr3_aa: CASSQDRLAGYTQYF

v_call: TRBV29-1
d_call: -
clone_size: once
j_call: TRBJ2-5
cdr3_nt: TGCAGCGGAAGTAGCACACAAGAGACCCAGTACTTC
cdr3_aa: CSGSSTQETQYF

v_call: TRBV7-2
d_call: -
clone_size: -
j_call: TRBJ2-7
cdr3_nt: TGTGCCAGCAGCCTCCTGGACATTTCCTACGAGCAGTACTTC
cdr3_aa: CASSLLDISYEQYF